The 14 T cell receptor beta chains reported below all come from one sample, sequenced in a study of blood T cell repertoires in COVID-19. Clones were read by immunoSEQ multiplex PCR, and TCRdb kept only the in-frame ones, dropping some. Of 85,000 to 100,000 clones listed, 70% to 90% were seen once; the top ten hold about an eighth. Sequencing was carried out using peripheral blood. These receptors were taken from a woman aged 60 to 75 in a cohort sampled during active or convalescent COVID-19.

This rearrangement joins TRBV5-1 to TRBJ2-7, with 7 bases lining up with TRBD2. Germline values: CDR1 SGHRS, CDR2 YFSETQ. CDR3 length: 15 residues. Trimming cost V 4 bases and J 7 bases; bases outside gene matches: 14. The DNA of the CDR3 is TGCGCCAGCAGCAGCGGGGACGGTAGAGGTCGAGAGCAGTACTTC. It codes for CASSSGDGRGREQYF.

This clone has only one observation. This chain links TRBV5-1 with TRBJ1-2, with D maybe TRBD1 (6 bases). The CDR3 is 13 residues long. Germline CDR1 and CDR2: SGHRS and YFSETQ. V gave up 4 bases and J gave up 2 bases, with 9 bases separating them. The CDR3 spells CASSPGQNYGYTF. CDR3 nucleotide sequence: TGCGCCAGCAGCCCAGGACAGAACTATGGCTACACCTTC.

CDR3 amino acids: CATGSNEKLFF. CDR3 nucleotides: TGTGCCACCGGGTCTAATGAAAAACTGTTTTTT. This rearrangement joins TRBV10-3 to TRBJ1-4, with D unclear. In germline, CDR1 is ENHRY, CDR2 SYGVKD. This CDR3 is 11 amino acids long. V was pared by 10 bases and J by 3 bases, with 6 bases between.

The chain uses TRBV4-1 and TRBJ2-5; tentatively, D is TRBD2 (5 bases). The V gene lost 1 base and the J gene lost 3 bases, with 6 bases spanning the gap. The CDR3 runs 13 residues. Germline loops: CDR1 MGHRA, CDR2 YSYEKL. CDR3 region: CASSQGGEETQYF. In DNA form, the CDR3 reads TGCGCCAGCAGCCAAGGGGGAGAAGAGACCCAGTACTTC.

V gene TRBV19 combines with J gene TRBJ2-1, with TRBD2 identical over 9 bases. V was pared by 1 base and J by 10 bases, with 17 bases of the junction left unmatched. The CDR3 consists of 18 residues. Germline lookup yields CDR1 LNHDA and CDR2 SQIVND (reference sequence). CDR3 amino acids: CASSIGGLAGTLRREQFF. The CDR3 DNA reads TGTGCCAGTAGTATAGGGGGGCTAGCGGGGACTCTGAGGCGGGAGCAGTTCTTC.

The V gene is TRBV4-1, the J gene TRBJ1-1, with D unclear. The germline CDR1 and CDR2 sequences are MGHRA and YSYEKL. This CDR3 has 13 amino acids. V gave up 1 base and J gave up 4 bases, with 7 bases separating them. CDR3 coding DNA: TGCGCCAGCAGCCAAGCGGCTAGCACTGAAGCTTTCTTT. Protein: CASSQAASTEAFF.

The chain employs TRBV4-1 and TRBJ1-6, with D maybe TRBD1 (6 bases). Between the trimmed V and J ends, which lost 0 bases and 7 bases, there was a span of 10 bases. The CDR3 totals 15 residues. The V gene's germline CDR1 is MGHRA and CDR2 YSYEKL. In nucleotides, the CDR3 is TGCGCCAGCAGCCAAGATGGGGGGGCGAATTCACCCCTCCACTTT. Protein: CASSQDGGANSPLHF.

This sequence joins TRBV7-9 and TRBJ1-6; D may be TRBD1 (5 bases). The V and J ends lost 6 bases and 8 bases respectively, with 14 bases between them. The CDR3 has 14 amino acids. From germline, CDR1 is SEHNR and CDR2 FQNEAQ (reference sequence). The CDR3 sequence: CASRRSGMDSPLHF. The CDR3 bases are TGTGCCAGCAGAAGGTCAGGGATGGATTCACCCCTCCACTTT.

The count of this clone is one. The chain couples TRBV9 to TRBJ2-2; D is possibly TRBD2 (5 bases). In germline, CDR1 is SGDLS, CDR2 YYNGEE. Trimming pared 0 bases from V and 1 base from J, leaving 7 bases between. The CDR3 loop spans 15 amino acids. The CDR3 sequence: CASSVVGMNTGELFF. CDR3 nucleotide sequence: TGTGCCAGCAGCGTAGTCGGGATGAACACCGGGGAGCTGTTTTTT.

This sequence joins TRBV4-1 and TRBJ1-4; TRBD1 might be the D (5 bases). Germline V gives CDR1 MGHRA, CDR2 YSYEKL. The CDR3 spans 15 residues. V lost 4 bases to trimming and J lost 3 bases, with 12 bases between them. The CDR3 sequence is CASSPTGVANEKLFF. DNA of the CDR3: TGCGCCAGCAGCCCCACGGGGGTTGCTAATGAAAAACTGTTTTTT.

V gene TRBV29-1 combines with J gene TRBJ2-5, with 7 bases identical to TRBD2. From germline, CDR1 is SQVTM and CDR2 ANQGSEA. V was pared by 6 bases and J by 1 base, with 2 bases of the junction left unmatched. CDR3 size: 12 residues. CDR3: CSVTSAQETQYF. The CDR3 bases are TGCAGCGTAACTAGCGCCCAAGAGACCCAGTACTTC. Looking up the rest from reference TRBV29-1 and TRBJ2-5 gives the full variable domain: SAVISQKPSRDICQRGTSLTIQCQVDSQVTMMFWYRQQPGQSLTLIATANQGSEATYESGFVIDKFPISRPNLTFSTLTVSNMSPEDSSIYLCSVTSAQETQYFGPGTRLLVL.

This chain uses TRBV21-1 with TRBJ1-2; the table names TRBD1, a call not compared with the DNA. TRBV21-1 is classified as a pseudogene. This CDR3 spans 15 amino acids. CDR3 sequence (DNA): TGTGCCAGCAGCAAAGGCACAGGGGGACCCTATGGCTACACCTTC. It specifies CASSKGTGGPYGYTF.

The CDR3 nucleotides are TGCGCCAGCAGCTTGCCGGGGGGGCTAGCAGATACGCAGTATTTT. Its translation: CASSLPGGLADTQYF. This chain connects TRBV5-1 to TRBJ2-3; 8 bases agree with TRBD2. Germline V lookup: CDR1 SGHRS, CDR2 YFSETQ. V lost 1 base to trimming and J lost 4 bases; unmatched junction nucleotides: 5. There are 15 residues in the CDR3. The complete variable domain, with remaining parts taken from reference TRBV5-1 and TRBJ2-3, reads KAGVTQTPRYLIKTRGQQVTLSCSPISGHRSVSWYQQTPGQGLQFLFEYFSETQRNKGNFPGRFSGRQFSNSRSEMNVSTLELGDSALYLCASSLPGGLADTQYFGPGTRLTVL.

The V gene is TRBV28, the J gene TRBJ2-7; 9 nucleotides agree with TRBD2. The CDR3 covers 16 residues. The junction had 7 bases not matched to a gene; V was cut back by 4 bases and J by 0 bases. Germline CDR1 is MDHEN and CDR2 is SYDVKM. The CDR3 here is CASSSLSGSSSYEQYF. CDR3 nucleotide sequence: TGTGCCAGCAGTTCCCTTAGCGGGAGTAGCTCCTACGAGCAGTACTTC.